This T cell receptor beta chain is from a study of beta chain features in type 1 diabetes. Per germline, CDR1 LGHNA and CDR2 YSLEER. The CDR3 contains 15 residues. V lost 0 bases and J lost 2, with 8 bases in between. The isolated RNA, all of it, was reverse transcribed, so expressed TCRB transcripts were what got sequenced. Some clones are missing from TCRdb's copy, which holds only in-frame ones; the method was immunoSEQ multiplex PCR. Of 250,000 to 300,000 clones in the sample, 8% were seen once. This sequence originates from a woman aged 18-29 years in good health. V is TRBV4-3 and J is TRBJ1-5, with D unresolved. The sequenced sample consisted of central memory CD4+ T cells from blood. The CDR3 sequence: CASSQEPRGNQPQHF. The CDR3 nucleotides are TGCGCCAGCAGCCAAGAGCCCCGGGGCAATCAGCCCCAGCATTTT.